The 2 T cell receptor beta chains listed next were all sequenced from one sample in a study of shared clonotypes between healthy human individuals. Libraries were prepared by immunoSEQ multiplex PCR; TCRdb keeps only in-frame clonotypes and omits some of them. The sample holds under 550,000 clones; almost 97% are singletons and the top ten take roughly 0.06%. Sequenced input: naive CD4+ T cells sorted from blood. As to subset: CD45RA+ positively selected. These receptors originate from a woman in her 30s in good health.

The genes are TRBV27 and TRBJ1-5; D is uncertain. Trimming removed 6 bases from V and 0 bases from J, with 6 bases in between. Per the germline V gene, CDR1 is MNHEY and CDR2 is SMNVEV (reference sequence). CDR3 length equals 13 residues. Here the CDR3 reads CASSSNSNQPQHF. The CDR3 DNA is TGTGCCAGCAGCTCGAATAGCAATCAGCCCCAGCATTTT.

V gene TRBV2 combines with J gene TRBJ2-7; D might be TRBD1 (6 bases). Germline CDR1 and CDR2: SNHLY and FYNNEI. V was trimmed by 9 bases and J by 3 bases, leaving 15 bases between them. The CDR3 has 13 amino acids. CDR3 sequence: CASGGQINYEQYF. The CDR3 nucleotides are TGTGCCAGTGGAGGACAGATTAACTACGAGCAGTACTTC.